The rows below give T cell receptor beta chains drawn from one sample of a study of Graves' ophthalmopathy and Graves' hyperthyroidism. TCRdb reprocessed the multiplex PCR reads with MiXCR, giving one entry per CDR3 protein. This sample has approximately 640,000 distinct CDR3 sequences; roughly 39% occur once, and the top ten carry around 3%. Specimen: peripheral blood. The receptors here all came from an adult man with Graves' ophthalmopathy. Both conserved end residues are part of each CDR3. A D gene is named only where the DNA matches it firmly. Size is stated for part of the rows, as once, few or many counts, or as a class when the clone is expanded.

v_call	j_call	d_call	clone_size	cdr3_nt	cdr3_aa
TRBV7-9	TRBJ1-4	NA	many	TGTGCCAGCAGTTCGACCCGTTGGGAGGCGACTAATGAAAAACTGTTTTTT	CASSSTRWEATNEKLFF
TRBV7-2	TRBJ2-6	NA	NA	TGCGCCAGCAGCGGACGGGACGGCTTGACTTTC	CASSGRDGLTF
TRBV10-3	TRBJ1-1	NA	many	TGTGCCACCCGCGGGCAGCAGAGCACTGAAGCTTTCTTT	CATRGQQSTEAFF
TRBV9	TRBJ1-2	NA	once	TGTGCCAGCAGCCCAGGGGCAGGGGTCGTCGGCTACACCTTC	CASSPGAGVVGYTF
TRBV7-2	TRBJ1-4	NA	once	TGTGCCAGCAGCCCCCGGAGGGCCAACTCGCTGTTTTTT	CASSPRRANSLFF
TRBV6-6	TRBJ1-1	NA	many	TGTGCCAGCAGCCCGCGGGGAGGTGATGAAGCTTTCTTT	CASSPRGGDEAFF
TRBV11-3	TRBJ1-1	NA	NA	TGTGCCAGCAGCTTAGAAATGACTGAAGCTTTCTTT	CASSLEMTEAFF
TRBV7-3	TRBJ2-7	TRBD2	many	TGTGCCAGCAGTCCGTGGGGGAGGGTCGACGAGCAGTACTTC	CASSPWGRVDEQYF
TRBV10-3	TRBJ1-1	NA	NA	TGTGCCATCAGCCATAGCGGGGGCACTGAAGCTTCCTTT	CAISHSGGTEASF
TRBV5-8	TRBJ1-4	TRBD1	many	TGTGCCAGCAGCAGGGCCGGGACAGGGGAAGAAAAACTGTTTTTT	CASSRAGTGEEKLFF
TRBV4-1	TRBJ2-5	NA	NA	TGCGCCAGCAGCCAAGTCCCAGGGGAAGAGACCCAGTACTTC	CASSQVPGEETQYF
TRBV19	TRBJ1-5	NA	many	TGTGCCAGTAGTCCAGTCCATCAGCCCCAGCATTTT	CASSPVHQPQHF
TRBV7-8	TRBJ1-3	NA	NA	TGTGCCAGCACCCCTGATTGGGCTCCTGGAAACACCATATATTTT	CASTPDWAPGNTIYF
TRBV5-4	TRBJ1-2	NA	many	TGTGCCAGCAGCTTGGCCGGGGGTAACTATGGCTACACCTTC	CASSLAGGNYGYTF
TRBV5-8	TRBJ1-1	TRBD1	many	TGTGCCAGCAGGGAAGGGGACAGGGGGGACACTGAAGCTTTCTTT	CASREGDRGDTEAFF
TRBV4-3	TRBJ1-1	NA	NA	TGCGCCAGCAGCCAAGTGTTTATAGCGAACACTGAAGCTTTCTTT	CASSQVFIANTEAFF
TRBV3-1	TRBJ1-1	NA	NA	TGTGCCAGCAGCCAAGGGGGTGGAGGGGCGACAGAAGCTTTCTTT	CASSQGGGGATEAFF
TRBV2	TRBJ1-6	NA	many	TGTGCCAGCTCGACTGGTATTTCCCCCTCCTATAATTCACCCCTCCACTTT	CASSTGISPSYNSPLHF
TRBV6-1	TRBJ2-6	NA	many	TGTGCCAGCAGTTCCGACAGCTCTGGGGCCAACGTCCTGACTTTC	CASSSDSSGANVLTF
TRBV4-3	TRBJ2-5	TRBD2	many	TGCGCCAGCAGCCAAGACCGGGTGCGGGGGGTCAAAGAGACCCAGTACTTC	CASSQDRVRGVKETQYF
TRBV2	TRBJ1-2	NA	NA	TGTGCCAGCAGAGCCGGGGGGAGTGGCTACACCTTC	CASRAGGSGYTF
TRBV20-1	TRBJ1-4	NA	NA	TGCAGTGCTAGAGGGCACGGCTCTGGAGATGAAAAACTGTTTTTT	CSARGHGSGDEKLFF
TRBV7-3	TRBJ1-5	NA	NA	TGTGCCAGCAGCCACCAAGGGAGGGGTGGCAATCAGCCCCAGCATTTT	CASSHQGRGGNQPQHF
TRBV5-6	TRBJ2-7	NA	NA	TGTGCCAGCAGCTTGAGAGGGCTGGGGATTTGGGGGTTCGAGCAGTACTTC	CASSLRGLGIWGFEQYF
TRBV29-1	TRBJ1-2	NA	NA	TGCAGCGTTGGTGCAGGGAGCGGGGATCGATATGGCTACACCTTC	CSVGAGSGDRYGYTF
TRBV9	TRBJ1-6	TRBD1	few	TGTGCCAGCAGTTACTCCCGGGACAGTAATTCACCCCTCCACTTT	CASSYSRDSNSPLHF
TRBV19	TRBJ2-2	TRBD2	NA	TGTGCCAGTAGTATGGGGACTAGCGGGAGGGACGGGGAGCTGTTTTTT	CASSMGTSGRDGELFF
TRBV7-6	TRBJ1-5	TRBD1	NA	TGTGCCAGCAGCCCCGGACAGGGGCGCCTTCAGCCCCAGCATTTT	CASSPGQGRLQPQHF
TRBV4-1	TRBJ2-2	TRBD2	few	TGTGCCAGCAGCCGAATACGACTAGCGGGGGGGTCCACCGGGGAGCTGTTTTTT	CASSRIRLAGGSTGELFF